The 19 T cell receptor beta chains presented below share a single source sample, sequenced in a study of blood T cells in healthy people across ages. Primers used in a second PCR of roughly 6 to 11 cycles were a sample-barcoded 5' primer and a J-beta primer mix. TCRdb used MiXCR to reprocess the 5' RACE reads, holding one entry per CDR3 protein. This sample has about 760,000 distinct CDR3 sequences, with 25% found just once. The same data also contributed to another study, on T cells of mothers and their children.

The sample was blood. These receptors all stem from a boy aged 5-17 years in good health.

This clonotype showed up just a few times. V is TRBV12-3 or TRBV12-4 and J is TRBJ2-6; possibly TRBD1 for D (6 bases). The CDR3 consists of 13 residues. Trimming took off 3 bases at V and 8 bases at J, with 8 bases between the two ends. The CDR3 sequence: CASSFWDTNVLTF. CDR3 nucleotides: TGTGCCAGCAGTTTTTGGGACACCAACGTCCTGACTTTC.

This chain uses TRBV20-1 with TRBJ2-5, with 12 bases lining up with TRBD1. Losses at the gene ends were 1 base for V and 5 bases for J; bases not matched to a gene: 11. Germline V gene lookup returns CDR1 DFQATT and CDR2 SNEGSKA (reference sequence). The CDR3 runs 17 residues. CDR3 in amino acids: CSARGSGQGAIWETQYF. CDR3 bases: TGCAGTGCTAGAGGTTCGGGACAGGGGGCGATTTGGGAGACCCAGTACTTC.

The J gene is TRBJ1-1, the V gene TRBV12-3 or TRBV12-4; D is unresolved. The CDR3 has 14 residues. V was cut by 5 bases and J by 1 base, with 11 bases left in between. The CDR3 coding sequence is TGTGCCAGCAGTCCGGACGGGAGGAACACTGAAGCTTTCTTT. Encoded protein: CASSPDGRNTEAFF.

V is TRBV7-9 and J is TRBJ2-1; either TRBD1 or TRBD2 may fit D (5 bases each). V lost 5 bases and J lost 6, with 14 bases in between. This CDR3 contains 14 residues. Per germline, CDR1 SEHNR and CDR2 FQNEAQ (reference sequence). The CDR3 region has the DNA TGTGCCAGCAGCCCAACAGACAGCGGCAATGAGCAGTTCTTC. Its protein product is CASSPTDSGNEQFF. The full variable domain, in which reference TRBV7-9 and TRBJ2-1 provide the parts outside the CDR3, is DTGVSQNPRHKITKRGQNVTFRCDPISEHNRLYWYRQTLGQGPEFLTYFQNEAQLEKSRLLSDRFSAERPKGSFSTLEIQRTEQGDSAMYLCASSPTDSGNEQFFGPGTRLTVL.

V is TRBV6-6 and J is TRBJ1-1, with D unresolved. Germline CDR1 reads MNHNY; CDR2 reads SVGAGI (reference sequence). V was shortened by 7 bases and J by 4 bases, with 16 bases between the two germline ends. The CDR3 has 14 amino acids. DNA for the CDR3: TGTGCCAGCACCGTGAACCCTGTGGCCACTGAAGCTTTCTTT. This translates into CASTVNPVATEAFF.

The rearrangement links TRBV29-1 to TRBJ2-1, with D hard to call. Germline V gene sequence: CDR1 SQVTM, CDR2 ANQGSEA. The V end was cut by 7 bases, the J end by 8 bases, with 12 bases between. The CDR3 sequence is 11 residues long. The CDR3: CSGSMWDEQFF. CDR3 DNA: TGCAGCGGGAGTATGTGGGATGAGCAGTTCTTC.

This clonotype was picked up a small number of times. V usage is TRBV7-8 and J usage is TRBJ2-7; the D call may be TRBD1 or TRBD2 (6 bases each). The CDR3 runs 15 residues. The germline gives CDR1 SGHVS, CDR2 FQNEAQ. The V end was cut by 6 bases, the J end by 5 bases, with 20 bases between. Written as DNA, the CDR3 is TGTGCCAGCAGGCATGTCGGGGGCCGGGTCCACGAGCAGTACTTC. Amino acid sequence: CASRHVGGRVHEQYF.

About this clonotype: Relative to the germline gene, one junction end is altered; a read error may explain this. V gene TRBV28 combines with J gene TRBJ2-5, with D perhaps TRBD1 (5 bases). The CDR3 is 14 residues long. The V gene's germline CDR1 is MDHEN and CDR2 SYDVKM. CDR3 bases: TGTGCCAGCAGTTTCAGGGCGTACCAAGAGACCCAGTGCTTC. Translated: CASSFRAYQETQCF.

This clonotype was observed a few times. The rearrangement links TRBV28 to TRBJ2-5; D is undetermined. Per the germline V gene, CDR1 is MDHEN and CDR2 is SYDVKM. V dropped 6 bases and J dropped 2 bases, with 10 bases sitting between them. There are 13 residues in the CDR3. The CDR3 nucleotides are TGTGCCAGCAGCAAGGACCTTCAAGAGACCCAGTACTTC. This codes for CASSKDLQETQYF.

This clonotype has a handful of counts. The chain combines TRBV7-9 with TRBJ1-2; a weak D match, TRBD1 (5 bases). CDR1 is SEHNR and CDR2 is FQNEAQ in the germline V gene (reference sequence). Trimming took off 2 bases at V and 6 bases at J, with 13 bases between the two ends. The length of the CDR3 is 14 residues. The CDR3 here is CASSLSAAGHGYTF. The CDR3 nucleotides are TGTGCCAGCAGCTTATCTGCGGCAGGGCATGGCTACACCTTC.

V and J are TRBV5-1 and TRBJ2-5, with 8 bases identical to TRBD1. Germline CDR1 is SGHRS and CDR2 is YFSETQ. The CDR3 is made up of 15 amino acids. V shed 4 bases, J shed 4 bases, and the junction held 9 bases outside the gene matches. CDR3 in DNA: TGCGCCAGCAGCCGGGACAGGACCTCGGGAGAGACCCAGTACTTC. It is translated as CASSRDRTSGETQYF.

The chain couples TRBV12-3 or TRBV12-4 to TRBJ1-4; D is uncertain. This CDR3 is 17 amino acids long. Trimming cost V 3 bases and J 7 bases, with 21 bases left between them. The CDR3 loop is CASSFIVAAGNGEKLFF. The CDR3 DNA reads TGTGCCAGCAGTTTCATTGTGGCGGCGGGAAATGGTGAAAAACTGTTTTTT.

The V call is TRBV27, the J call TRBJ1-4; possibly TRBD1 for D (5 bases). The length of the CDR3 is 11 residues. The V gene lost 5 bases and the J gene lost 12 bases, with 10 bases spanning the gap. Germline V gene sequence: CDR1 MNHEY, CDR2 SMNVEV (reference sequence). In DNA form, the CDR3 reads TGTGCCAGCAGTCCAGGACAAGAACTGTTTTTT. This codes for CASSPGQELFF.

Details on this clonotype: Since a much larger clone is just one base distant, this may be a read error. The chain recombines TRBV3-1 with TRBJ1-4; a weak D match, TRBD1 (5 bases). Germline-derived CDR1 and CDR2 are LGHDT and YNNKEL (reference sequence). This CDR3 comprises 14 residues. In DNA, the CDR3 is TGTGTCAGCAGCCTGACAGCACTTAATGAAAAACTGTTTTTT. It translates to CVSSLTALNEKLFF.

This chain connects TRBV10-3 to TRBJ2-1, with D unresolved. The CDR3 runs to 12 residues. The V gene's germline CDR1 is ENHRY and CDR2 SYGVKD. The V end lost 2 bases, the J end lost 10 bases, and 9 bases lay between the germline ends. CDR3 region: CAISEAASEQFF. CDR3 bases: TGTGCCATCAGTGAGGCCGCGAGCGAGCAGTTCTTC.

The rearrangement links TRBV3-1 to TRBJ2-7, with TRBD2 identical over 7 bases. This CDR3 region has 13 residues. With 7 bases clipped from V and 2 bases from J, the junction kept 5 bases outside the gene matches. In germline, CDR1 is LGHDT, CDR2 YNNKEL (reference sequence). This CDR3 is CASKASGTYEQYF. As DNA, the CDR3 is TGTGCCAGCAAAGCTAGCGGCACCTACGAGCAGTACTTC.

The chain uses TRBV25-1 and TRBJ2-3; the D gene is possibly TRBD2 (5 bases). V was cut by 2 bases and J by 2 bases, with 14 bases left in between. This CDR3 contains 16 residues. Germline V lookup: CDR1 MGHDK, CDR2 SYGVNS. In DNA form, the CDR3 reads TGTGCCAGCAGTGAAGGACTCAGTCATGTCACAGATACGCAGTATTTT. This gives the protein CASSEGLSHVTDTQYF.

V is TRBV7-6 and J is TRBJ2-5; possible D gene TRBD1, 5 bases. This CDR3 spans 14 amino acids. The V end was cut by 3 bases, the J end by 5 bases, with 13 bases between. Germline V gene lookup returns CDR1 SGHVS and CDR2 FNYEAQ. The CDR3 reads CASSLYRSLETQYF. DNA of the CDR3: TGTGCCAGCAGCTTGTACAGGAGTTTGGAGACCCAGTACTTC.

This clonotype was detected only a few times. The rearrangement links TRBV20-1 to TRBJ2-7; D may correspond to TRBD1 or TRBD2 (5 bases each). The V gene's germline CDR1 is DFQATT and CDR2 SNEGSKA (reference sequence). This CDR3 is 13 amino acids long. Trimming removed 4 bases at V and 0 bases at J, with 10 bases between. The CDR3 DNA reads TGCAGTGCTACCCGGGACGGCTCCTACGAGCAGTACTTC. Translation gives CSATRDGSYEQYF.